These 31 T cell receptor beta chains originate from one sample sequenced in a study of control samples from healthy donors and cancer patients. Clones were read by immunoSEQ multiplex PCR, and TCRdb kept only the in-frame ones, dropping some. The sample consists of some 71,000 clones, about nine tenths of them appearing once. Sequencing was done on a sample of PBMCs. Receptors were obtained from a man in his fifties or sixties with lung cancer.

This chain connects TRBV2 to TRBJ2-7; D might be TRBD2 (6 bases). From germline, CDR1 is SNHLY and CDR2 FYNNEI. The CDR3 sequence is 14 residues long. Trimming pared 7 bases from V and 3 bases from J, leaving 16 bases between. CDR3 nucleotide sequence: TGTGCCAGCACGCCAATTGGCGGGGACTACGAGCAGTACGTC. Amino acid sequence: CASTPIGGDYEQYV.

V gene TRBV5-4 combines with J gene TRBJ2-5; D is possibly TRBD1 or TRBD2 (5 bases each). This CDR3 region has 15 residues. The germline gives CDR1 SGHNT, CDR2 YYREEE (reference sequence). V dropped 4 bases and J dropped 4 bases, with 17 bases sitting between them. The CDR3 DNA follows: TGTGCCAGCAGCCCTACGTTGGGGGTCGGAGAGACCCAGTACTTC. This translates into CASSPTLGVGETQYF.

This rearrangement joins TRBV4-2 to TRBJ1-4; D gene ambiguous. CDR3 length equals 16 residues. CDR1 is LGHNA, CDR2 YNFKEQ, per germline. Trimming removed 4 bases at V and 0 bases at J, with 12 bases between. CDR3 loop: CASSPSWRATNEKLFF. CDR3 coding DNA: TGTGCCAGCAGCCCTTCATGGCGTGCAACTAATGAAAAACTGTTTTTT.

Here the CDR3 DNA reads TGTGCCAGCAGCAGGGGAGAATGGTCCTACGAGCAGTACTTC. Translating gives CASSRGEWSYEQYF. The chain has TRBV7-9 and TRBJ2-7; D tentatively reads TRBD1 or TRBD2 (5 bases each). Germline CDR1 reads SEHNR; CDR2 reads FQNEAQ (reference sequence). V gave up 5 bases and J gave up 1 base, with 12 bases separating them. CDR3 length: 14 residues. The full variable domain, its missing parts supplied by reference TRBV7-9 and TRBJ2-7, is DTGVSQNPRHKITKRGQNVTFRCDPISEHNRLYWYRQTLGQGPEFLTYFQNEAQLEKSRLLSDRFSAERPKGSFSTLEIQRTEQGDSAMYLCASSRGEWSYEQYFGPGTRLTVT.

The chain employs TRBV30 and TRBJ1-2, with 9 bases lining up with TRBD1. The CDR3 spans 15 residues. V trimming: 5 bases; J trimming: 4 bases; junction bases outside the gene matches: 11. Looked up from germline, CDR1 is GTSNPN and CDR2 is SVGIG (reference sequence). The CDR3 spells CAWATGTGSLYGYTF. The CDR3 DNA follows: TGTGCCTGGGCCACAGGGACAGGGAGCCTCTATGGCTACACCTTC.

This chain links TRBV6-5 with TRBJ2-7; TRBD2 matches at 7 bases. The CDR3 has 14 residues. The germline gives CDR1 MNHEY, CDR2 SVGAGI. The J segment lost 2 bases and the V segment lost 4 bases, leaving 5 bases of the junction unmatched. CDR3 nucleotide sequence: TGTGCCAGCAGTTCGTCGGGGGGAACCTACGAGCAGTACGTC. This translates into CASSSSGGTYEQYV.

The chain uses TRBV9 and TRBJ1-3; 8 bases line up with TRBD1. V lost 3 bases, J lost 0 bases, and 5 bases stayed unmatched. Germline values: CDR1 SGDLS, CDR2 YYNGEE. This CDR3 is 16 amino acids long. The CDR3 sequence is CASSGGQATSGNTIYF. The CDR3 DNA sequence: TGTGCCAGCAGCGGGGGACAGGCGACCTCTGGAAACACCATATATTTT. The full variable domain, completed using reference TRBV9 and TRBJ1-3, is DSGVTQTPKHLITATGQRVTLRCSPRSGDLSVYWYQQSLDQGLQFLIQYYNGEERAKGNILERFSAQQFPDLHSELNLSSLELGDSALYFCASSGGQATSGNTIYFGEGSWLTVV.

This clone was counted a few times. This rearrangement joins TRBV6-5 to TRBJ1-1; D is uncertain. Per germline, CDR1 MNHEY and CDR2 SVGAGI. The CDR3 is 14 amino acids. V was trimmed by 4 bases and J by 8 bases, leaving 17 bases between them. The CDR3 here is CASSFKPGGREAFF. CDR3 DNA sequence: TGTGCCAGCAGTTTTAAGCCAGGTGGTAGGGAAGCTTTCTTT.

V usage is TRBV5-1 and J usage is TRBJ1-2, with a possible D match to TRBD1 (5 bases). V was trimmed by 0 bases and J by 4 bases, leaving 13 bases between them. Germline CDR1 is SGHRS and CDR2 is YFSETQ. This CDR3 comprises 15 residues. CDR3 nucleotide sequence: TGCGCCAGCAGCTTGGGAAGTGGGGACCTCTATGGCTACACCTTC. It yields the protein CASSLGSGDLYGYTF.

The chain joins TRBV10-3 to TRBJ2-1; D gene ambiguous. The CDR3 totals 13 residues. Germline values: CDR1 ENHRY, CDR2 SYGVKD. Deletions cut 3 bases from V and 12 bases from J, with 15 bases between. In nucleotides, the CDR3 is TGTGCCATCAGTGACCCCACAGAAAAATGGCAGTTCTTC. Translating gives CAISDPTEKWQFF.

This clone was counted between two and nine times. CDR3 coding DNA: TGTGCCTGGAGTTTAAAGGCAAAGTACTTC. The encoded protein is CAWSLKAKYF. The V call is TRBV30, the J call TRBJ2-7; D not resolved. V was cut by 2 bases and J by 11 bases, with 10 bases left in between. The CDR3 is 10 amino acids. Germline lookup yields CDR1 GTSNPN and CDR2 SVGIG (reference sequence).

This clone appeared once. The chain has TRBV4-1 and TRBJ1-1; TRBD1 agrees at 7 bases. Unmatched junction bases numbered 10, after V lost 4 bases and J lost 2 bases. The CDR3 consists of 16 residues. The germline gives CDR1 MGHRA, CDR2 YSYEKL. The CDR3 protein is CASSLAGGVGNTEAFF. CDR3 in DNA: TGCGCCAGCAGCCTAGCAGGGGGGGTTGGAAACACTGAAGCTTTCTTT.

This clone was seen more than once but under ten times. The chain recombines TRBV27 with TRBJ2-1; 8 positions match TRBD1. The CDR3 runs 15 residues. Trimming removed 9 bases from V and 8 bases from J; junction bases left unmatched: 15. Germline loops: CDR1 MNHEY, CDR2 SMNVEV (reference sequence). The CDR3 bases are TGTGCCAGTGGGGACAGGAGCACTGACGGCGATGAGCAGTTCTTC. Encoded protein: CASGDRSTDGDEQFF.

J is TRBJ1-1 and V is TRBV23-1; D uncertain. TRBV23-1 is marked as an open reading frame, function uncertain. Trimming shortened V by 3 bases and J by 4 bases, and 9 bases separated the two germline ends. The CDR3 spans 13 residues. CDR3 in DNA: TGCGCCAGCAGTCAGGGTTTGGCCACTGAAGCTTTCTTT. Its translation: CASSQGLATEAFF.

J is TRBJ1-1 and V is TRBV6-6, with D possibly matching TRBD1 (5 bases). Germline CDR1 reads MNHNY; CDR2 reads SVGAGI (reference sequence). Trimming removed 5 bases from V and 4 bases from J, with 23 bases in between. This CDR3 region has 17 residues. CDR3 amino acids: CASSRLGADSRVTEAFF. The CDR3 DNA is TGTGCCAGCAGTCGTCTAGGGGCCGATTCGAGGGTCACTGAAGCTTTCTTT.

The chain has TRBV27 and TRBJ2-2; 7 nucleotides match TRBD1. CDR1 and CDR2 (germline): MNHEY, SMNVEV (reference sequence). Germline trimming cut 5 bases from V and 1 base from J; bases unmatched to any gene: 10. CDR3 length equals 17 residues. This CDR3 reads CASSARQGFLNTGELFF. As DNA, the CDR3 is TGTGCCAGCAGTGCCCGACAGGGATTTCTGAACACCGGGGAGCTGTTTTTT.

The chain recombines TRBV10-2 with TRBJ1-2; TRBD1 is a possible D gene (5 bases). The CDR3 covers 14 residues. The V gene lost 3 bases and the J gene lost 4 bases, with 12 bases spanning the gap. CDR1 is WSHSY and CDR2 is SAAADI in the germline V gene. Here the CDR3 reads CASSDGREAYGYTF. CDR3 sequence (DNA): TGCGCCAGCAGTGATGGCAGGGAGGCCTATGGCTACACCTTC.

This clone has more than one count but fewer than ten. The chain recombines TRBV7-9 with TRBJ1-1, with a possible D match to TRBD1 (5 bases). Trimming took off 3 bases at V and 3 bases at J, with 17 bases between the two ends. CDR1 and CDR2 (germline): SEHNR, FQNEAQ (reference sequence). The CDR3 has 16 amino acids. CDR3 sequence reads: CASSFVPGLSYTEAFF. CDR3 DNA sequence: TGTGCCAGCAGCTTTGTCCCGGGACTTAGTTACACTGAAGCTTTCTTT.

The V gene is TRBV7-9, the J gene TRBJ2-1; possibly TRBD1 or TRBD2 for D (6 bases each). The CDR3 covers 15 residues. V dropped 0 bases and J dropped 8 bases, with 14 bases sitting between them. In germline, CDR1 is SEHNR, CDR2 FQNEAQ (reference sequence). CDR3 sequence: CASSLAGGRGDEQFF. In nucleotides, the CDR3 is TGTGCCAGCAGCTTAGCGGGGGGCCGAGGGGATGAGCAGTTCTTC.

Notes on this clone: The junction shows a germline mismatch at one end, possibly a read error. The V and J genes are TRBV7-8 and TRBJ2-1, with 10 bases lining up with TRBD2. CDR3 length: 15 amino acids. Per germline, CDR1 SGHVS and CDR2 FQNEAQ. CDR3 nucleotides: TGTGCCAGCAGTTTAGCGGGGGGATTCTACAATGAGCAGTTCTTC. This encodes CASSLAGGFYNEQFF.

In DNA form, the CDR3 reads TGCGCCAGCAGCTTTCAGGGGCAAACTGAAGCTTTCTTT. It translates to CASSFQGQTEAFF. The genes are TRBV5-1 and TRBJ1-1; possibly TRBD1 for D (6 bases). The CDR3 contains 13 residues. V was clipped by 2 bases and J by 5 bases, with 10 bases between them. Germline lookup yields CDR1 SGHRS and CDR2 YFSETQ.

The chain combines TRBV18 with TRBJ2-3; 8 bases map to TRBD2. V lost 2 bases, J lost 4 bases, and 8 bases stayed unmatched. The CDR3 covers 16 residues. Germline V lookup: CDR1 KGHSH, CDR2 LQKENI. The CDR3 reads CASSPGLAQVSDTQYF. The CDR3 coding sequence is TGTGCCAGCTCACCAGGACTAGCTCAAGTATCAGATACGCAGTATTTT.

This chain links TRBV3-1 (or the pseudogene TRBV3-2) with TRBJ1-1; no clear D gene. Germline CDR1 LGHDT, CDR2 YNNKEL (reference sequence). The CDR3 is 12 amino acids. Trimming removed 4 bases at V and 3 bases at J, with 6 bases between. The CDR3 DNA reads TGTGCCAGCAGCCTGGGTCACACTGAAGCTTTCTTT. Amino acids: CASSLGHTEAFF.

The rearrangement uses TRBV19 and TRBJ1-2; 8 positions agree with TRBD1. CDR1 is LNHDA and CDR2 is SQIVND in the germline V gene (reference sequence). Unmatched junction bases numbered 10, after V lost 6 bases and J lost 7 bases. The CDR3 runs to 14 residues. Here the CDR3 DNA reads TGTGCCAGTAGCCCCGGACAGGGAGAACGTGGCTACACCTTC. It is translated as CASSPGQGERGYTF.

The chain carries TRBV6-5 and TRBJ2-1, with unresolved D. CDR1 and CDR2 from the germline V gene are MNHEY and SVGAGI. The CDR3 is 14 amino acids. Trimming left V 7 bases short and J 7 bases short, with 17 bases between. CDR3 coding DNA: TGTGCCAGCACCTCCTCCCCCTCTGGAAATGAGCAGTTCTTC. Its translation: CASTSSPSGNEQFF.

Concerning this clone itself: Other DNA variants within this sample encode the same CDR3. V gene TRBV3-1 (or the pseudogene TRBV3-2) combines with J gene TRBJ1-5; maybe TRBD1 (6 bases). V dropped 1 base and J dropped 9 bases, with 19 bases sitting between them. The germline CDR1 and CDR2 sequences are LGHDT and YNNKEL (reference sequence). The CDR3 covers 16 residues. In nucleotides, the CDR3 is TGTGCCAGCAGCCAAGGTAGTCCCTTAGGGGGGGGGCCCCAGCATTTT. The encoded protein is CASSQGSPLGGGPQHF.

This clone was seen only once. The rearrangement uses TRBV6-6 and TRBJ1-2; D possibly corresponds to TRBD1 (6 bases). The CDR3 consists of 15 residues. The ends were cut back, 7 bases at V and 0 bases at J, with 15 bases in the middle. From germline, CDR1 is MNHNY and CDR2 SVGAGI (reference sequence). This CDR3 reads CASTFQGGANYGYTF. CDR3 coding DNA: TGTGCCAGCACCTTTCAAGGGGGGGCTAACTATGGCTACACCTTC.

The chain couples TRBV9 to TRBJ1-3; maybe TRBD1 (5 bases). Germline-derived CDR1 and CDR2 are SGDLS and YYNGEE. V was pared by 3 bases and J by 4 bases, with 14 bases between. The CDR3 spans 15 residues. The CDR3, as DNA: TGTGCCAGCAGCGCCCGGGACGGTAGGGGAAACACCATATATTTT. This codes for CASSARDGRGNTIYF.

This clone was counted between two and nine times. The chain joins TRBV7-9 to TRBJ2-1; TRBD2 matches at 16 bases. This CDR3 region has 16 residues. V dropped 5 bases and J dropped 10; count of bases not matched to a gene: 8. Looked up from germline, CDR1 is SEHNR and CDR2 is FQNEAQ (reference sequence). The DNA for the CDR3 is TGTGCCAGCAGCCCCGGGACTAGCGGGGGGGATCTGGAGCAGTTCTTC. This sequence encodes CASSPGTSGGDLEQFF.

The chain links TRBV5-1 to TRBJ1-6; D perhaps matches TRBD1 (6 bases). V was pared by 0 bases and J by 8 bases, with 12 bases between. CDR1 SGHRS and CDR2 YFSETQ come from the germline V gene. CDR3 size: 15 residues. CDR3: CASSLARDTYSPLHF. The CDR3 DNA reads as TGCGCCAGCAGCTTGGCCAGGGACACTTATTCACCCCTCCACTTT.

The chain recombines TRBV24-1 with TRBJ2-3; TRBD2 aligns across 7 bases. Germline lookup yields CDR1 KGHDR and CDR2 SFDVKD. Trimming at V came to 4 bases and at J to 5 bases, leaving 2 bases not matched to a gene. CDR3 size: 13 residues. Here the CDR3 reads CATSEAGRDTQYF. CDR3 coding DNA: TGTGCCACCAGTGAAGCGGGGAGAGATACGCAGTATTTT.